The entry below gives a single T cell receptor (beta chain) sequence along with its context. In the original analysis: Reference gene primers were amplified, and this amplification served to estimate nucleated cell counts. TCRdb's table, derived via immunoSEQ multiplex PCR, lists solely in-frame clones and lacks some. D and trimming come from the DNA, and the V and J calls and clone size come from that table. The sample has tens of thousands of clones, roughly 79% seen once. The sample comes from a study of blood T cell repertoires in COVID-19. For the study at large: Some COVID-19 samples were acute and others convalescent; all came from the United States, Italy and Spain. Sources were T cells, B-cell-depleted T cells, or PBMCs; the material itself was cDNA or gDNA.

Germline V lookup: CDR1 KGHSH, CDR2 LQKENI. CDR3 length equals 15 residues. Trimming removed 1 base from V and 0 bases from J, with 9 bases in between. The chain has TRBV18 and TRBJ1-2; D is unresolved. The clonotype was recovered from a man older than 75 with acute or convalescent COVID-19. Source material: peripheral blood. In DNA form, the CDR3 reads TGTGCCAGCTCACCACGCACAGATCCTAACTATGGCTACACCTTC. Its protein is CASSPRTDPNYGYTF. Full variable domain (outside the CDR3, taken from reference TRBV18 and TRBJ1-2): NAGVMQNPRHLVRRRGQEARLRCSPMKGHSHVYWYRQLPEEGLKFMVYLQKENIIDESGMPKERFSAEFPKEGPSILRIQQVVRGDSAAYFCASSPRTDPNYGYTFGSGTRLTVV.